The 3 T cell receptor beta chains below all came from one sample that was sequenced in a study of shared clonotypes between healthy human individuals. Some clones are missing from TCRdb's copy, which holds only in-frame ones; the method was immunoSEQ multiplex PCR. This sample has 2,500,000 or so clones, with under 95% found just once. The sample taken for sequencing was naive CD4+ T cells from PBMCs. Subset here: CD45RA+ positively selected. The receptors stem from a man between 18 and 29 years old in good health. Some clones in this sample may be carry-over from other donors' samples.

The chain uses TRBV25-1 and TRBJ2-7, with 8 positions matching TRBD1. V shed 9 bases, J shed 5 bases, and the junction held 9 bases outside the gene matches. The CDR3 has 13 residues. Germline loops: CDR1 MGHDK, CDR2 SYGVNS. Here the CDR3 reads CARPRGRGDEQYF. Here the CDR3 DNA reads TGTGCCAGACCCAGGGGGCGCGGTGACGAGCAGTACTTC.

This chain links TRBV11-1 with TRBJ2-3; no clear D gene. CDR1 is SGHAT, CDR2 FQDESV, per germline (reference sequence). This CDR3 spans 12 amino acids. V dropped 5 bases and J dropped 2 bases, with 5 bases sitting between them. The DNA for the CDR3 is TGTGCCAGCAGCCTGGCCACAGATACGCAGTATTTT. Protein sequence: CASSLATDTQYF.

This clone was seen only once. The sample carries other DNA sequences with the same CDR3. The chain is built from TRBV28 and TRBJ2-2, with 12 bases matching TRBD1. The J segment lost 5 bases and the V segment lost 9 bases, leaving 4 bases of the junction unmatched. Germline CDR1 and CDR2: MDHEN and SYDVKM. This CDR3 is built from 14 residues. CDR3 loop: CASGDRGRTGELFF. The CDR3 DNA reads as TGTGCCAGTGGGGACAGGGGGCGGACCGGGGAGCTGTTTTTT.